This T cell receptor (beta chain) was captured in a study of blood T cell repertoires in COVID-19. The CDR3 is 16 residues long. With 4 bases clipped from V and 0 bases from J, the junction kept 5 bases outside the gene matches. CDR1 is MNHNS and CDR2 is SASEGT in the germline V gene. As originally analysed: Reference gene primer amplification gave estimated nucleated cell counts. Clones were sequenced by immunoSEQ multiplex PCR, and TCRdb holds only the in-frame ones, with some missing. That table supplies the V and J calls and clone size; D and trimming were determined from the DNA. This sample has tens of thousands of clones, with about 92% found just once.

Specimen: peripheral blood. The source is a male donor with active COVID-19. The gene calls are TRBV6-1 and TRBJ2-7; 11 bases are shared with TRBD2. The CDR3 DNA sequence: TGTGCCAGCAGTGCTGTTAGCGGGGGGGCCTCCTACGAGCAGTACTTC. Amino acid sequence: CASSAVSGGASYEQYF.